This is a list of T cell receptor beta chains from one sample in a study of PD-L1 blockade in urothelial cancer. Data came from immunoSEQ multiplex PCR; TCRdb stores just in-frame clones and leaves some out. In the table there are about 100,000 clones, approximately 85% of which are singletons. Specimen: PBMCs, collected around atezolizumab (anti-PD-L1) treatment. These receptors came from a man aged 45-60 years with urothelial cancer. The CDR3 runs from the conserved cysteine through the conserved F or W. The size of a clone is reported for some rows only, either as once, few or many, or as a class for expanded clones.

j_gene,abundance,v_gene,CDR3aa
TRBJ2-1,.,TRBV7-3,CASSTAGGPYNEQFF
TRBJ2-2,.,TRBV21-1,CASSKVSGSSNGELFF
TRBJ1-1,.,TRBV5-1,CASSSGITDRKAFF
TRBJ2-2,.,TRBV4-1,CASSQERTGELFF
TRBJ2-3,.,TRBV18,CASSTQGTDTQYF
TRBJ2-3,.,TRBV28,CASIGGGTDTQYF
TRBJ2-7,.,TRBV2,CASRKTSGSYEQYF
TRBJ2-5,.,TRBV5-4,CASSFRGLGGETQYF
TRBJ2-2,.,TRBV11-2,CASSISNTGELFF
TRBJ1-5,.,TRBV19,CASSTWGQGNQPQHF
TRBJ2-5,few,TRBV9,CASSVASGQETQYF
TRBJ2-7,.,TRBV2,CASTPGSGPFVWNEQYF
TRBJ2-2,.,TRBV23-1,CASSQGTGYGELFF
TRBJ1-1,.,TRBV18,CASSPLPTGNTEAFF
TRBJ2-7,few,TRBV18,CASSPQSSYEQYF